Shown below are 31 T cell receptor beta chains from a single sample sequenced in a study of T-cell reconstitution after alpha-beta-depleted transplantation in children. Unique molecular identifiers featured in how the TCRbeta library was prepared. TCRdb fed the PCR reads into MiXCR, producing one record per CDR3 protein. Among some 220,000 distinct CDR3 sequences listed, 11% were seen once. The sample was PBMCs, taken before TCRalphabeta/CD19-depleted stem cell transplant. These receptors were collected from a child younger than two with acute myeloid leukemia, due to receive a stem cell transplant.

This clonotype was picked up many times. The V call is TRBV7-2, the J call TRBJ1-5, with 9 bases matching TRBD1. Germline CDR1 SGHTA, CDR2 FQGNSA. The CDR3 runs to 14 residues. V shed 6 bases and J 7 bases; nucleotides not matched to a gene: 7. CDR3 region: CASSHRGPGQPQHF. The CDR3 nucleotides read TGTGCCAGCAGTCACAGGGGGCCTGGACAGCCCCAGCATTTT.

This clonotype was detected many times. The chain employs TRBV29-1 and TRBJ2-1; D not certain. The CDR3 runs to 13 residues. Trimming removed 7 bases from V and 7 bases from J, with 17 bases in between. The germline V gene encodes CDR1 SQVTM and CDR2 ANQGSEA. The CDR3 nucleotides are TGCAGCGCCGCGACGTCCATTTCTAATGAGCAGTTCTTC. It translates to CSAATSISNEQFF.

This clonotype was observed many times. The chain combines TRBV21-1 with TRBJ2-1. TRBV21-1 is given as a pseudogene. CDR3 size: 14 residues. The DNA of the CDR3 is TGTGCCAGCAGCAAAGACGCCTACTACAATGAGCAGTTCTTC. Protein product: CASSKDAYYNEQFF.

This clonotype was seen many times. This CDR3 is CATSRAGSGSYNEQFF. Written as DNA, the CDR3 is TGTGCCACCAGTAGGGCTGGTTCGGGATCCTACAATGAGCAGTTCTTC. The chain couples TRBV24-1 to TRBJ2-1, with D possibly being TRBD2 (5 bases). CDR1 is KGHDR and CDR2 is SFDVKD in the germline V gene. This CDR3 is 16 amino acids long. V lost 6 bases, J lost 1 base, and 15 bases lay in between.

Many counts were recorded for this clonotype. The chain employs TRBV29-1 and TRBJ2-5, with 8 bases matching TRBD2. The germline V gene encodes CDR1 SQVTM and CDR2 ANQGSEA. J lost 4 bases, V lost 8 bases, and 9 bases had no gene match. This CDR3 region has 13 residues. DNA for the CDR3: TGCAGCTCCGAGCGGGAGCGGGGAGAGACCCAGTACTTC. This gives the protein CSSERERGETQYF.

This clonotype was observed at least ten times. V usage is TRBV5-4 and J usage is TRBJ2-1, with 7 bases fitting TRBD2. This CDR3 comprises 12 residues. V dropped 0 bases and J dropped 15; count of bases not matched to a gene: 6. Germline V CDR1 and CDR2: SGHNT, YYREEE (reference sequence). CDR3 amino acids: CASSLERTRVFF. CDR3 coding DNA: TGTGCCAGCAGCTTGGAGCGGACTAGGGTGTTCTTC.

This clonotype was seen a handful of times. This rearrangement joins TRBV7-9 to TRBJ1-4; a possible D gene is TRBD1 (5 bases). The germline V and J ends were trimmed by 2 bases and 7 bases, with 14 bases remaining between them. CDR3 length: 15 amino acids. CDR1 is SEHNR, CDR2 FQNEAQ, per germline (reference sequence). CDR3: CASSLRSLGVEKLFF. The DNA for the CDR3 is TGTGCCAGCAGCTTAAGATCCTTGGGGGTTGAAAAACTGTTTTTT.

This chain links TRBV19 with TRBJ1-5, with D uncertain. From germline, CDR1 is LNHDA and CDR2 SQIVND (reference sequence). Trimming stripped 1 base from V and 2 bases from J, with 15 bases between. This CDR3 region has 17 residues. The chain's CDR3 is CASSIVGGIVGNQPQHF. The CDR3 nucleotides read TGTGCCAGTAGTATAGTAGGCGGGATCGTGGGCAATCAGCCCCAGCATTTT.

This clonotype has at least ten counts. The chain recombines TRBV4-2 with TRBJ2-7, with D perhaps TRBD2 (6 bases). The CDR3 totals 14 residues. The germline V and J ends were trimmed by 2 bases and 3 bases, with 11 bases remaining between them. Germline V gene lookup returns CDR1 LGHNA and CDR2 YNFKEQ. This CDR3 is CASSQSSGNYEQYF. The CDR3, as DNA: TGTGCCAGCAGCCAAAGTAGCGGAAACTACGAGCAGTACTTC.

This clonotype was seen repeatedly, ten times or more. The chain combines TRBV5-5 with TRBJ2-2; D not certain. This CDR3 region has 12 residues. Germline V lookup: CDR1 SGHKS, CDR2 YYEKEE (reference sequence). Deletions cut 4 bases from V and 7 bases from J, with 8 bases between. The CDR3 DNA reads TGTGCCAGCAGCCACCTCGGCGGGGAGCTGTTTTTT. Its protein is CASSHLGGELFF.

This clonotype was seen ten or more times. The V gene is TRBV20-1, the J gene TRBJ2-1, with a possible D match to TRBD1 (5 bases). CDR1 and CDR2 (germline): DFQATT, SNEGSKA (reference sequence). The CDR3 has 14 amino acids. V was pared by 5 bases and J by 9 bases, with 20 bases between. As DNA, the CDR3 is TGCAGTGCTGGCCGGAGCCAGGGATGGAGTGAGCAGTTCTTC. Translating gives CSAGRSQGWSEQFF.

This clonotype has ten or more counts. The chain joins TRBV20-1 to TRBJ2-7; D gene ambiguous. Trimming shortened V by 6 bases and J by 1 base, and 13 bases separated the two germline ends. Germline V gives CDR1 DFQATT, CDR2 SNEGSKA (reference sequence). This CDR3 comprises 13 residues. This chain's CDR3 is CSAPLLGSYEQYF. CDR3 nucleotides: TGCAGTGCCCCGTTACTTGGGTCCTACGAGCAGTACTTC.

This clonotype was seen ten or more times. The rearrangement joins TRBV29-1 to TRBJ2-1; D is possibly TRBD2 (6 bases). CDR1 SQVTM and CDR2 ANQGSEA come from the germline V gene. Deletions cut 4 bases from V and 0 bases from J, with 7 bases between. The CDR3 has 13 amino acids. DNA for the CDR3: TGCAGCGTTGTCGGGAGCTCCTACAATGAGCAGTTCTTC. Protein product: CSVVGSSYNEQFF.

This clonotype was seen many times. The CDR3 protein is CASRTGDIMNTEAFF. DNA for the CDR3: TGTGCCAGCCGAACAGGGGACATCATGAACACTGAAGCTTTCTTT. The chain joins TRBV12-3 or TRBV12-4 to TRBJ1-1; 7 bases match TRBD1. The CDR3 extends over 15 amino acids. V lost 8 bases to trimming and J lost 0 bases; unmatched junction nucleotides: 9.

This clonotype showed up many times. CDR3 sequence reads: CASSLRLAEGTDTQYF. Here the CDR3 DNA reads TGTGCCAGCAGTTTACGACTAGCGGAAGGCACAGATACGCAGTATTTT. The chain links TRBV27 to TRBJ2-3; 9 nucleotides agree with TRBD2. The CDR3 has 16 amino acids. The trim removed 2 bases at V and 1 base at J, leaving 4 bases unmatched. Germline lookup yields CDR1 MNHEY and CDR2 SMNVEV (reference sequence).

This clonotype was seen at least ten times. This sequence joins TRBV7-2 and TRBJ2-2; D may be TRBD2 (5 bases). This CDR3 region has 15 residues. The germline V and J ends were trimmed by 5 bases and 5 bases, with 15 bases remaining between them. Germline V gene lookup returns CDR1 SGHTA and CDR2 FQGNSA. CDR3 protein: CASSEESRGTGELFF. Written as DNA, the CDR3 is TGTGCCAGCAGCGAAGAGTCCCGAGGGACCGGGGAGCTGTTTTTT. Combining the CDR3 with reference TRBV7-2 and TRBJ2-2 gives the whole variable domain GAGVSQSPSNKVTEKGKDVELRCDPISGHTALYWYRQSLGQGLEFLIYFQGNSAPDKSGLPSDRFSAERTGGSVSTLTIQRTQQEDSAVYLCASSEESRGTGELFFGEGSRLTVL.

This clonotype was counted many times. This chain connects TRBV20-1 to TRBJ1-6; the D gene is possibly TRBD1 (5 bases). The V end lost 2 bases, the J end lost 7 bases, and 9 bases lay between the germline ends. This CDR3 spans 13 amino acids. CDR1 DFQATT and CDR2 SNEGSKA come from the germline V gene (reference sequence). The CDR3: CSARSGPNSPLHF. The CDR3 coding sequence is TGCAGTGCTAGATCAGGGCCCAATTCACCCCTCCACTTT.

The sample holds many counts of this clonotype. This chain joins TRBV12-3 or TRBV12-4 and TRBJ1-2, with D hard to call. Trimming removed 7 bases at V and 4 bases at J, with 16 bases between. This CDR3 contains 14 residues. The CDR3 DNA reads TGTGCCAGCATCAGAGACGGGTCCTTCTATGGCTACACCTTC. Amino acids: CASIRDGSFYGYTF.

This clonotype was detected ten times or more. J is TRBJ2-5 and V is TRBV4-2, with 10 bases matching TRBD2. The CDR3 totals 14 residues. V was pared by 6 bases and J by 5 bases, with 6 bases of the junction left unmatched. CDR1 is LGHNA, CDR2 YNFKEQ, per germline. CDR3 in DNA: TGTGCCAGCAGTCCGACTAGCGGGTTTGAGACCCAGTACTTC. Protein sequence: CASSPTSGFETQYF.

The chain carries TRBV19 and TRBJ2-1, with TRBD2 identical over 7 bases. Germline V gene data show CDR1 as LNHDA and CDR2 as SQIVND (reference sequence). The CDR3 consists of 13 residues. V was pared by 8 bases and J by 0 bases, with 1 base of the junction left unmatched. CDR3: CASGGSSYNEQFF. The CDR3 DNA is TGTGCCAGTGGCGGGAGCTCCTACAATGAGCAGTTCTTC.

This clonotype has only a few counts. V usage is TRBV4-2 and J usage is TRBJ1-1; TRBD1 agrees at 7 bases. V trimming: 3 bases; J trimming: 10 bases; junction bases outside the gene matches: 14. This CDR3 has 15 amino acids. Germline loops: CDR1 LGHNA, CDR2 YNFKEQ. This CDR3 is CASSHSALETGAAFF. For the CDR3, the DNA is TGTGCCAGCAGCCATTCAGCACTCGAAACAGGGGCAGCTTTCTTT.

This clonotype was counted at least ten times. V is TRBV7-8 and J is TRBJ2-7; D might be TRBD1 or TRBD2, each matching 5 bases. The V gene's germline CDR1 is SGHVS and CDR2 FQNEAQ. The CDR3 totals 13 residues. V was trimmed by 4 bases and J by 1 base, leaving 8 bases between them. The CDR3 DNA follows: TGTGCCAGCAGCTGGGGACGGTCCTACGAGCAGTACTTC. Translating it yields CASSWGRSYEQYF.

There are many counts of this clonotype. This rearrangement joins TRBV20-1 to TRBJ2-7; 11 positions agree with TRBD2. CDR3 length: 15 residues. With 3 bases clipped from V and 3 bases from J, the junction kept 7 bases outside the gene matches. Germline values: CDR1 DFQATT, CDR2 SNEGSKA (reference sequence). CDR3 sequence: CSASVAGGPNYEQYF. The CDR3 DNA is TGCAGTGCTAGTGTAGCGGGAGGGCCCAACTACGAGCAGTACTTC.

The sample holds many counts of this clonotype. This rearrangement joins TRBV12-3 or TRBV12-4 to TRBJ1-3, with D possibly matching TRBD1 (6 bases). The CDR3 is 15 amino acids. V lost 4 bases, J lost 3 bases, and 13 bases lay in between. This CDR3 reads CASSSPYRVGNTIYF. The CDR3 region has the DNA TGTGCCAGCAGTTCTCCGTACAGGGTTGGAAACACCATATATTTT.

This clonotype was seen a handful of times. The chain carries TRBV28 and TRBJ1-1, with 9 nucleotides matching TRBD1. This CDR3 spans 14 amino acids. Looked up from germline, CDR1 is MDHEN and CDR2 is SYDVKM. V lost 8 bases, J lost 4 bases, and 8 bases stayed unmatched. As DNA, the CDR3 is TGTGCCAGCGCAAGACAGGGGGTCGTCACTGAAGCTTTCTTT. It specifies CASARQGVVTEAFF.

This clonotype was detected ten times or more. This chain uses TRBV7-2 with TRBJ2-2; D is perhaps TRBD1 (5 bases). With 3 bases removed from V and 5 bases from J, the gap between germline ends came to 10 bases. The germline gives CDR1 SGHTA, CDR2 FQGNSA. CDR3 length equals 14 residues. DNA for the CDR3: TGTGCCAGCAGCTTGACCCAGGGAACCGGGGAGCTGTTTTTT. Protein sequence: CASSLTQGTGELFF.

This clonotype was observed many times. The V gene is TRBV6-5, the J gene TRBJ2-1; D gene uncertain. Trimming pared 8 bases from V and 0 bases from J, leaving 14 bases between. The CDR3 consists of 15 residues. Germline CDR1 and CDR2: MNHEY and SVGAGI. CDR3: CASQRVPSSYNEQFF. CDR3 nucleotide sequence: TGTGCCAGCCAGAGAGTCCCCAGCTCCTACAATGAGCAGTTCTTC.

The gene calls are TRBV12-3 or TRBV12-4 and TRBJ2-2, with a possible D match to TRBD2 (5 bases). CDR3 size: 17 residues. The CDR3 nucleotides are TGTACCTGCAGTTTCGGAGATAGGAGGAGTGACACCGGGGAGCTGTTTTTT. Protein sequence: CTCSFGDRRSDTGELFF.

This clonotype came up many times. The chain uses TRBV3-1 and TRBJ1-2, with 7 positions matching TRBD1. Germline CDR1 LGHDT, CDR2 YNNKEL (reference sequence). J gave up 3 bases and V 4 bases, and 5 bases lay outside the gene matches. The CDR3 runs 14 residues. The DNA for the CDR3 is TGTGCCAGCAGCCTAAGAGGGGGCGACTATGGCTACACCTTC. As protein: CASSLRGGDYGYTF.

This clonotype was counted ten times or more. The DNA of the CDR3 is TGCAGTGCTAGAGATGGGGCTACATACAATGAGCAGTTCTTC. It encodes CSARDGATYNEQFF. This rearrangement joins TRBV20-1 to TRBJ2-1; a weak D match, TRBD1 (5 bases). The V gene's germline CDR1 is DFQATT and CDR2 SNEGSKA (reference sequence). The V end was cut by 0 bases, the J end by 4 bases, with 10 bases between. The CDR3 sequence is 14 residues long.

This clonotype has at least ten counts. V usage is TRBV7-9 and J usage is TRBJ2-3; D remains unclear. Trimming shortened V by 6 bases and J by 0 bases, and 4 bases separated the two germline ends. This CDR3 contains 12 residues. Germline lookup yields CDR1 SEHNR and CDR2 FQNEAQ (reference sequence). CDR3 region: CASRFSTDTQYF. CDR3 nucleotide sequence: TGTGCCAGCAGATTCAGCACAGATACGCAGTATTTT.